This T cell receptor (beta chain) was found in a study of regulatory T cells in long-lasting Graves disease. Trimming removed 0 bases from V and 2 bases from J, with 17 bases in between. CDR1 is MGHRA, CDR2 YSYEKL, per germline. The CDR3 contains 17 residues. With iRepertoire HTBI primers and Arm-PCR of CDR3 regions, TCR beta libraries were built. TCRdb analysed the multiplex PCR reads with MiXCR anew, one entry per CDR3 protein. The data contain under 450,000 distinct CDR3 sequences, roughly 20% of them singletons. Time point denoted: persistent/refractory GD, antithyroid drugs over 5 years with positive TRAb. RNA from PBMCs was the source of the TCR library. The patients were enrolled through endocrinology in Xi'an, China. This clonotype was counted a few times. Antigen unknown. Study-level points and caveats: Persistent cases of Graves' showed reduced TCR diversity relative to newly diagnosed patients. New patients shared fewer public clonotypes (approximately 1,000) than persistent patients did (roughly 2,600). TRBV28, TRBJ1-2 and TRBJ2-5 were favored in persistent disease.

The input for sequencing was peripheral blood mononuclear cells (PBMCs), taken when the disease was refractory, from a patient treated with antithyroid drugs. The TCR sequence derives from a woman between 40 and 55 years old with Graves disease. This chain joins TRBV4-1 and TRBJ2-7; D is possibly TRBD1 (6 bases). CDR3 bases: TGCGCCAGCAGCCAAGATAGGGTGACAGACAGGACCTACGAGCAGTACTTC. Its protein is CASSQDRVTDRTYEQYF.